This is a list of T cell receptor beta chains from one sample in a study of T-cell reconstitution after alpha-beta-depleted transplantation in children. Each CDR3 protein gets one entry after TCRdb re-called the PCR reads with MiXCR. The sample comprises 350,000 to 450,000 distinct CDR3 sequences, 10% to 15% of which are singletons, and about 4.5% rests with the top ten. Source: PBMCs, taken from the stem cell graft. Receptors were obtained from a human donor who donated a stem cell graft to a child with Fanconi anemia. The CDR3 runs from the conserved cysteine through the conserved F or W. Each record gives: J gene, CDR3 length, V gene, clone size, D gene, CDR3 protein, CDR3 DNA. D genes are given only for firm matches. Clone size is shown for a subset of rows, as once, few, many or a class of expanded clone.

>TRBJ2-1|15|TRBV6-2/TRBV6-3|few|TRBD2
CASRLAGGQINEQFF
TGTGCCAGCAGACTAGCGGGGGGGCAAATTAATGAGCAGTTCTTC
>TRBJ2-1|14|TRBV12-3/TRBV12-4|many|TRBD2
CASTSIAGYNEQFF
TGTGCCAGCACTTCCATAGCGGGGTACAATGAGCAGTTCTTC
>TRBJ2-5|13|TRBV5-6|few|NA
CASSLLASETQYF
TGTGCCAGCAGCTTGTTAGCATCGGAGACCCAGTACTTC
>TRBJ1-1|15|TRBV28|few|NA
CASSSGQSWNTEAFF
TGTGCCAGCAGTTCCGGACAGTCCTGGAACACTGAAGCTTTCTTT
>TRBJ1-6|14|TRBV7-9|few|NA
CASSLESHNSPLHF
TGTGCCAGCAGCTTAGAATCTCACAATTCACCCCTCCACTTT
>TRBJ2-3|14|TRBV6-1|NA|TRBD1
CASTGTGTADTQYF
TGTGCCAGCACCGGGACAGGGACCGCAGATACGCAGTATTTT
>TRBJ2-2|13|TRBV20-1|NA|NA
CSARTTGTGELFF
TGCAGTGCTCGTACTACAGGGACCGGGGAGCTGTTTTTT
>TRBJ1-4|13|TRBV7-8|NA|TRBD1
CASSETGDEKLFF
TGTGCCAGCAGCGAGACAGGGGATGAAAAACTGTTTTTT
>TRBJ1-2|12|TRBV12-3/TRBV12-4|many|NA
CASTGTVYGYTF
TGTGCCAGCACCGGGACTGTCTATGGCTACACCTTC
>TRBJ2-1|16|TRBV4-2|NA|TRBD2
CASSAVTSGGDNEQFF
TGTGCCAGCAGCGCCGTGACTAGCGGGGGAGACAATGAGCAGTTCTTC
>TRBJ2-6|17|TRBV20-1|NA|TRBD2
CSAKRDRGGHGANVLTF
TGCAGTGCTAAAAGAGACCGGGGGGGTCACGGGGCCAACGTCCTGACTTTC
>TRBJ1-5|13|TRBV20-1|NA|NA
CSATLTSNQPQHF
TGCAGTGCTACCCTCACTAGCAATCAGCCCCAGCATTTT
>TRBJ1-2|16|TRBV3-1|NA|NA
CASSQDGSGRDYGYTF
TGTGCCAGCAGCCAAGATGGTTCGGGCAGGGACTATGGCTACACCTTC
>TRBJ1-1|11|TRBV21-1|many|NA
CASIRRYEAFF
TGTGCCAGCATCCGACGGTATGAAGCTTTCTTT
>TRBJ2-2|15|TRBV5-1|few|NA
CASSFQGLNTGELFF
TGCGCCAGCAGCTTTCAGGGACTTAACACCGGGGAGCTGTTTTTT
>TRBJ1-2|13|TRBV5-4|few|NA
CASIGTQDGGYTF
TGTGCCAGCATAGGGACACAGGATGGAGGCTACACCTTC
>TRBJ2-1|13|TRBV18|NA|NA
CASSPPNGNEQFF
TGTGCCAGCTCACCACCCAACGGCAATGAGCAGTTCTTC
>TRBJ1-1|15|TRBV5-5|few|TRBD1
CASSGGTGSYTEAFF
TGTGCCAGCAGCGGAGGGACAGGGTCGTATACTGAAGCTTTCTTT
>TRBJ2-1|15|TRBV5-1|few|NA
CASSPGTSDYNEQFF
TGCGCCAGCAGCCCAGGGACATCCGACTACAATGAGCAGTTCTTC
>TRBJ1-2|12|TRBV12-3/TRBV12-4|many|NA
CASSSGGQGYTF
TGTGCCAGCAGTTCCGGGGGGCAAGGCTACACCTTC
>TRBJ2-1|12|TRBV6-2/TRBV6-3|NA|NA
CASSYFWGEQFF
TGTGCCAGCAGTTACTTTTGGGGTGAGCAGTTCTTC
>TRBJ2-2|17|TRBV4-2|many|TRBD1
CASSDPGQGIITGELFF
TGTGCCAGCAGCGATCCCGGACAGGGAATTATTACCGGGGAGCTGTTTTTT
>TRBJ1-1|14|TRBV29-1|NA|NA
CSGEIASLNTEAFF
TGCAGCGGAGAGATCGCGTCTTTGAACACTGAAGCTTTCTTT
>TRBJ1-5|12|TRBV20-1|NA|NA
CSARSGHQPQHF
TGCAGTGCTAGATCGGGTCATCAGCCCCAGCATTTT